The clone carrying this TCR beta chain was counted many times. Its specificity is not known. Beta-chain TCR CDR3 regions were amplified from RNA transcripts. HTBI-primed first-round RT-PCR preceded second-round multiplex PCR. Each CDR3 protein is one row after TCRdb ran MiXCR on the multiplex PCR reads. The top ten hold around 1.5% of the sample, which has about 400,000 distinct CDR3 sequences, 15% to 20% seen once. The data stem from a study of Graves' ophthalmopathy and Graves' hyperthyroidism. Trimming stripped 5 bases from V and 2 bases from J, with 7 bases between. The CDR3 sequence is 12 residues long. Per the germline V gene, CDR1 is SQVTM and CDR2 is ANQGSEA. Points from the study as a whole: Cross-validated, the 13-signature model showed 87.88%/81.08% sensitivity/specificity, and 80%/75% in the test set.

The evidence that diagnosis relied on was clinical symptoms, serum thyroxine, TRAb, thyroid ultrasound and orbital computed tomography. The source of this sequence is a woman under 30 with Graves' ophthalmopathy. Sequences were obtained from peripheral blood. The chain uses TRBV29-1 and TRBJ1-5, with D uncertain. CDR3 region: CSVIMGNQPQHF. The CDR3 DNA reads TGCAGCGTTATCATGGGCAATCAGCCCCAGCATTTT.